The 22 T cell receptor beta chains below were found in one sample sequenced in a study of patients and donors after allogeneic stem cell transplantation. TCRdb re-called the RT-PCR reads through MiXCR, storing one row per CDR3 protein. The profile shows about a million distinct CDR3 sequences, roughly 17% of them singletons. The sample was blood, either unsorted or a sorted T cell fraction (not recorded which). The receptors originated from a human donor who was either an allogeneic HSCT recipient or a stem cell or donor lymphocyte infusion donor (not recorded which). It is not recorded whose cells these are; they may come from a transplant donor.

This clonotype turned up a few times. This sequence joins TRBV5-5 and TRBJ2-4; TRBD1 matches 9 bases. CDR3 length: 14 residues. J lost 8 bases, V lost 4 bases, and 7 bases had no gene match. Germline V gene data show CDR1 as SGHKS and CDR2 as YYEKEE (reference sequence). The CDR3 sequence is CASSPNGQGYIQYF. DNA of the CDR3: TGTGCCAGCAGCCCTAACGGACAGGGGTACATTCAGTACTTC.

This clonotype was recorded only once. The chain joins TRBV30 to TRBJ2-7; the D is unclear. With 0 bases removed from V and 7 bases from J, the gap between germline ends came to 7 bases. The CDR3 spans 11 residues. CDR1 and CDR2 from the germline V gene are GTSNPN and SVGIG (reference sequence). The CDR3 is CAWSVNLEQYF. Here the CDR3 DNA reads TGTGCCTGGAGTGTCAATTTGGAGCAGTACTTC.

The chain is built from TRBV2 and TRBJ2-2; 9 bases fit TRBD1. Germline-derived CDR1 and CDR2 are SNHLY and FYNNEI. The length of the CDR3 is 15 residues. V gave up 4 bases and J gave up 1 base; unmatched junction bases: 1. This CDR3 is CASSVDRGNTGELFF. Written as DNA, the CDR3 is TGTGCCAGCAGTGTGGACAGGGGGAACACCGGGGAGCTGTTTTTT.

The genes are TRBV4-3 and TRBJ2-3; tentatively, D is TRBD1 (7 bases). Deletions cut 3 bases from V and 2 bases from J, with 21 bases between. Germline V gene lookup returns CDR1 LGHNA and CDR2 YSLEER. CDR3 length equals 18 residues. This chain's CDR3 is CASSQDWQGGAPTDTQYF. DNA for the CDR3: TGCGCCAGCAGCCAGGATTGGCAGGGGGGCGCCCCCACAGATACGCAGTATTTT.

The chain joins TRBV9 to TRBJ1-1; no definite D call. Germline CDR1 and CDR2: SGDLS and YYNGEE. Deletions cut 4 bases from V and 2 bases from J, with 12 bases between. CDR3 size: 14 residues. This CDR3 reads CASSNNSANTEAFF. In DNA, the CDR3 is TGTGCCAGCAGCAACAATAGCGCCAACACTGAAGCTTTCTTT.

The chain couples TRBV5-1 to TRBJ2-7, with TRBD2 matching 7 bases. V lost 6 bases to trimming and J lost 4 bases; unmatched junction nucleotides: 10. Germline V lookup: CDR1 SGHRS, CDR2 YFSETQ. This CDR3 contains 14 residues. The CDR3 region has the DNA TGCGCCAGCACCCCCCAGCGGGGCGGATACGAGCAGTACTTC. Its translation is CASTPQRGGYEQYF.

This clonotype has only one observation. The chain combines TRBV11-3 with TRBJ2-7, with 8 bases matching TRBD2. The CDR3 contains 15 residues. Trimming took 5 bases from V and 5 from J; bases not matched to a gene: 11. Germline-derived CDR1 and CDR2 are SGHNT and YENEEA. DNA of the CDR3: TGTGCCAGCAGCCCCGGTGTAGCGGGGAGCCACGAGCAGTACTTC. Protein sequence: CASSPGVAGSHEQYF.

The chain employs TRBV6-1 and TRBJ2-7, with 10 nucleotides matching TRBD1. The CDR3 sequence is 15 residues long. V trimming: 7 bases; J trimming: 4 bases; junction bases outside the gene matches: 10. Looked up from germline, CDR1 is MNHNS and CDR2 is SASEGT. The CDR3 nucleotides read TGTGCCAGCACTTCCACCGGGACAGGGGATTACGAGCAGTACTTC. This translates into CASTSTGTGDYEQYF.

The CDR3: CSALWGVASTDTQYF. The CDR3 bases are TGCAGTGCTCTGTGGGGAGTCGCAAGCACAGATACGCAGTATTTT. The chain has TRBV20-1 and TRBJ2-3; possibly TRBD2 for D (5 bases). Trimming pared 5 bases from V and 0 bases from J, leaving 15 bases between. Per the germline V gene, CDR1 is DFQATT and CDR2 is SNEGSKA (reference sequence). The CDR3 totals 15 residues.

J is TRBJ1-1 and V is TRBV10-3; 9 bases fit TRBD1. This CDR3 has 13 amino acids. V gave up 6 bases and J gave up 5 bases; unmatched junction bases: 4. The germline CDR1 and CDR2 sequences are ENHRY and SYGVKD. CDR3 in amino acids: CAIRRTGETEAFF. CDR3 bases: TGTGCCATCAGGAGGACAGGGGAGACTGAAGCTTTCTTT.

The chain uses TRBV6-5 and TRBJ2-1; 10 bases agree with TRBD2. The V gene's germline CDR1 is MNHEY and CDR2 SVGAGI. CDR3 length: 16 amino acids. Germline trimming cut 0 bases from V and 5 bases from J; bases unmatched to any gene: 4. CDR3 loop: CASSYSVGLADNEQFF. The DNA for the CDR3 is TGTGCCAGCAGTTACTCGGTAGGACTAGCGGACAATGAGCAGTTCTTC.

This chain uses TRBV28 with TRBJ1-5, with a weak D call TRBD1 (6 bases). V was clipped by 6 bases and J by 2 bases, with 11 bases between them. This CDR3 has 14 residues. Germline values: CDR1 MDHEN, CDR2 SYDVKM. The CDR3 region is CASRKQGGNQPQHF. Written as DNA, the CDR3 is TGTGCCAGCAGGAAACAGGGAGGCAATCAGCCCCAGCATTTT.

This clonotype has more than one count but fewer than ten. This chain links TRBV6-5 with TRBJ1-2; no reliable D call. The V end lost 0 bases, the J end lost 8 bases, and 16 bases lay between the germline ends. Germline values: CDR1 MNHEY, CDR2 SVGAGI. The CDR3 extends over 15 amino acids. This CDR3 reads CASSYSTPVSAGYTF. The CDR3 coding sequence is TGTGCCAGCAGTTACTCAACCCCCGTCTCCGCCGGCTACACCTTC.

CDR3 sequence: CASSYRQGGGEQYF. CDR3 bases: TGTGCCAGCAGCTACAGACAGGGAGGAGGGGAGCAGTACTTC. V gene TRBV7-2 combines with J gene TRBJ2-7, with D perhaps TRBD1 (7 bases). Germline V gene data show CDR1 as SGHTA and CDR2 as FQGNSA. The CDR3 extends over 14 amino acids. V was cut by 4 bases and J by 7 bases, with 17 bases left in between.

V is TRBV12-3 or TRBV12-4 and J is TRBJ1-6, with TRBD1 matching over 7 bases. The CDR3 length is 16 residues. Unmatched junction bases numbered 8, after V lost 4 bases and J lost 5 bases. This chain's CDR3 is CASSSPRGSDNSPLHF. The DNA of the CDR3 is TGTGCCAGCAGTTCCCCCAGGGGGTCGGATAATTCACCCCTCCACTTT.

J is TRBJ1-2 and V is TRBV10-3; 9 bases are shared with TRBD1. The CDR3 totals 13 residues. J was trimmed by 8 bases and V by 5 bases; bases with no gene match: 6. Germline CDR1 is ENHRY and CDR2 is SYGVKD. CDR3 nucleotides: TGTGCCATCAGTCCTCACAGGGGGCAGGGCTACACCTTC. Its protein product is CAISPHRGQGYTF.

This clonotype has just a few counts. The rearrangement links TRBV20-1 to TRBJ2-6; D unclear. The CDR3 is 15 residues long. Germline V lookup: CDR1 DFQATT, CDR2 SNEGSKA (reference sequence). Deletions cut 3 bases from V and 0 bases from J, with 9 bases between. The chain's CDR3 is CSASVIHSGANVLTF. CDR3 bases: TGCAGTGCTAGTGTTATCCACTCTGGGGCCAACGTCCTGACTTTC.

This clonotype was counted a few times. The chain couples TRBV25-1 to TRBJ1-4, with D possibly matching TRBD1 (6 bases). In germline, CDR1 is MGHDK, CDR2 SYGVNS. Between the trimmed V and J ends, which lost 3 bases and 8 bases, there was a span of 13 bases. CDR3 length equals 14 residues. The CDR3 reads CASSDRQGREKLFF. In DNA form, the CDR3 reads TGTGCCAGCAGTGATCGGCAGGGGAGGGAAAAACTGTTTTTT.

This clonotype occurred a few times. The rearrangement uses TRBV7-9 and TRBJ1-4; D might be TRBD1 (5 bases). The V end lost 2 bases, the J end lost 3 bases, and 10 bases lay between the germline ends. The CDR3 covers 15 residues. Germline V gene data show CDR1 as SEHNR and CDR2 as FQNEAQ (reference sequence). The chain's CDR3 is CASSLRGAANEKLFF. CDR3 sequence (DNA): TGTGCCAGCAGCTTAAGGGGTGCAGCTAATGAAAAACTGTTTTTT.

This clonotype occurred a few times. The genes are TRBV24-1 and TRBJ2-7; D remains unclear. Germline-derived CDR1 and CDR2 are KGHDR and SFDVKD. This CDR3 has 15 residues. Between the trimmed V and J ends, which lost 3 bases and 6 bases, there was a span of 17 bases. The CDR3 region has the DNA TGTGCCACCAGTGATCTGGGCACCGGGCAGGTCGAGCAGTACTTC. Protein product: CATSDLGTGQVEQYF.

The table lists this clonotype with a few counts. The chain employs TRBV20-1 and TRBJ2-1, with 8 positions matching TRBD2. CDR1 is DFQATT, CDR2 SNEGSKA, per germline (reference sequence). The CDR3 sequence is 14 residues long. The ends lost 6 bases at V and 0 bases at J; junction bases unmatched: 4. The CDR3, as DNA: TGCAGTGCCTTACTAGCGGCCTCCTACAATGAGCAGTTCTTC. It specifies CSALLAASYNEQFF.

The chain joins TRBV11-2 to TRBJ2-2; 7 bases align to TRBD1. V lost 4 bases and J lost 7; bases outside the gene matches: 9. CDR1 and CDR2 (germline): SGHAT, FQNNGV. This CDR3 region has 15 residues. CDR3 region: CASSSPGQHGGELFF. CDR3 DNA sequence: TGTGCCAGCAGCTCACCGGGACAGCACGGCGGGGAGCTGTTTTTT.